This note documents a single T cell receptor beta chain sequence. Its antigen remains unidentified. Sequencing was performed with immunoSEQ multiplex PCR; in TCRdb, only in-frame clones are kept and a portion is missing. This sample carries about 28,000 clones, around 70% of them seen once, and the ten largest clones take roughly 10%. Ahead of sequencing, the ViraFEST assay grew antigen-specific CD4+ T cells using viral peptide pools. Once cultured for roughly nine days, the cells underwent separation to obtain CD4+ T cells. Each person got two doses of an mRNA SARS-CoV-2 vaccine, BNT162b2 or mRNA-1273. Half the medium was swapped for IL-2 medium on days 3 and 7. The data stem from a study of vaccination effects on CD4 cells after COVID-19. This sequence originates from a human donor who received a COVID-19 vaccine. The specimen was CD4+ T cells from PBMCs cultured with HCoV-NL63 spike peptides, collected after COVID-19 vaccination.

CDR3 DNA: TGTGCCAGCTCACCAGTCTGGGTCACAGATACGCAGTATTTT. Amino acids: CASSPVWVTDTQYF. This chain links TRBV18 with TRBJ2-3, with D unclear. V lost 2 bases and J lost 2, with 8 bases in between. This CDR3 spans 14 amino acids. Germline assignment: CDR1 KGHSH and CDR2 LQKENI.